This is a list of T cell receptor beta chains from one sample in a study of T cell responses to AZD1222 COVID-19 vaccine. Some clones are missing from TCRdb's copy, which holds only in-frame ones; the method was immunoSEQ multiplex PCR. The sample records 95,000 to 130,000 clones, over 75% being singletons. The sample in question was peripheral blood, obtained on day 0 of MenACWY control vaccination. The receptors were sampled from an adult in good health. CDR3s include the opening cysteine and the closing phenylalanine or tryptophan. D genes are given only for firm matches. Expanded clones get a size class; other rows say once, few or many, or leave the size out.

CDR3 DNA	CDR3 protein	V gene	J gene	CDR3 length	clone size	D gene
TGTGCCAGCAGTGAGGGCCCCCTGGTGAACACTGAAGCTTTCTTT	CASSEGPLVNTEAFF	TRBV6-1	TRBJ1-1	15	few	-
TGTGCCAGCAGCCTAGACCGGGACAAAAACACCATATATTTT	CASSLDRDKNTIYF	TRBV11-2	TRBJ1-3	14	-	-
TGCGCCAGCAGGCAGGGTCCCTACGAGCAGTACTTC	CASRQGPYEQYF	TRBV5-1	TRBJ2-7	12	-	-
TGTGCCAGCAGTTTTCAGTATAATTCACCCCTCCACTTT	CASSFQYNSPLHF	TRBV27	TRBJ1-6	13	-	-
TGTGCCAGCAGCTTATTTGGGCAGGGGGGGAGTGAGCAGTTCTTC	CASSLFGQGGSEQFF	TRBV11-3	TRBJ2-1	15	-	-
TGTGCCAGCAGCGTAGAGCCAGGGGCCTACGAGCAGTACTTC	CASSVEPGAYEQYF	TRBV9	TRBJ2-7	14	-	-
TGTGCCAGCAGCCATCAGCGGGGGGATATTTACGAGCAGTACTTC	CASSHQRGDIYEQYF	TRBV14	TRBJ2-7	15	-	TRBD2
TGTGCCACCCGGAGGGGACCGACGAACACTGAAGCTTTCTTT	CATRRGPTNTEAFF	TRBV15	TRBJ1-1	14	-	-
TGTGCCAGCAGCCCAGGAGGCCTACAAGAGACCCAGTACTTC	CASSPGGLQETQYF	TRBV9	TRBJ2-5	14	-	-
TGCAGCTTCAGCAGGGGTAAGGATGAAAAACTGTTTTTT	CSFSRGKDEKLFF	TRBV29-1	TRBJ1-4	13	-	-
TGTGCAAGTCGCTCGGGGGACTTCTCCCAAAGGGTCTATGGCTACACCTTC	CASRSGDFSQRVYGYTF	TRBV12-2	TRBJ1-2	17	-	-
TGTGCCAGCAGCTTAGCCTCGATTTTCTCTGGAAACACCATATATTTT	CASSLASIFSGNTIYF	TRBV7-8	TRBJ1-3	16	-	-
TGTGCCAGCAGCCCCGACAGATTCTATGGCTACACCTTC	CASSPDRFYGYTF	TRBV7-2	TRBJ1-2	13	-	-
TGTGCCAGCAAGGGGGACCCCTCCTACGAGCAGTACTTC	CASKGDPSYEQYF	TRBV2	TRBJ2-7	13	-	-
TGTGCCACCAGTGAACGGGACGAGTGGACTGGGGCCAACGTCCTGACTTTC	CATSERDEWTGANVLTF	TRBV24-1	TRBJ2-6	17	-	-
TGTGCCAGCAGCGCCAACAGGGGGCCGAACACTGAAGCTTTCTTT	CASSANRGPNTEAFF	TRBV7-3	TRBJ1-1	15	once	TRBD1
TGTGCCAGCAGCTTAAACAGGGACTATGGCTACACCTTC	CASSLNRDYGYTF	TRBV11-2	TRBJ1-2	13	-	-
TGTGCCAGCAGCCCCACAGGGAGTAGCGGGGGGAAAGCAGATACGCAGTATTTT	CASSPTGSSGGKADTQYF	TRBV5-4	TRBJ2-3	18	once	TRBD2
TGTGCCAGTAGTATGGGACAGGGGGAGGACTATGGCTACACCTTC	CASSMGQGEDYGYTF	TRBV19	TRBJ1-2	15	-	TRBD1
TGTGCCAGCAGTTTAGGGACAGTTACTGAAGCTTTCTTT	CASSLGTVTEAFF	TRBV28	TRBJ1-1	13	-	TRBD1
TGTGCCAGCAGCTTGGCACAGGGGAGGACAGATACGCAGTATTTT	CASSLAQGRTDTQYF	TRBV7-9	TRBJ2-3	15	-	-
TGTGCCAGCACCCAATCAACTCTGAGCACAGATACGCAGTATTTT	CASTQSTLSTDTQYF	TRBV11-2	TRBJ2-3	15	-	-
TGCGCCAGCTCCATCCCGGGACAGGAAACCGGGGAGCTGTTTTTT	CASSIPGQETGELFF	TRBV4-1	TRBJ2-2	15	-	TRBD1
TGTGCCAGCAGCCCTACCGGGACACGTAACACCGGGGAGCTGTTTTTT	CASSPTGTRNTGELFF	TRBV3-1/TRBV3-2	TRBJ2-2	16	-	-
TGTGCCAGCAGCAGGTCCAGGGGTGAGCAGTTCTTC	CASSRSRGEQFF	TRBV7-2	TRBJ2-1	12	-	-
TGTGCCAGTAGTAAAGGGACAGGGAACTCTGGGGCCAACGTCCTGACTTTC	CASSKGTGNSGANVLTF	TRBV19	TRBJ2-6	17	-	TRBD1
TGTGCCAGCAGCCAAGAGGTCCGGGGTCAGCCCCAGCATTTT	CASSQEVRGQPQHF	TRBV3-1/TRBV3-2	TRBJ1-5	14	few	-
TGTGCCAGCAGTCATCAGGTACCTGAAGCTTTCTTT	CASSHQVPEAFF	TRBV12-3/TRBV12-4	TRBJ1-1	12	-	-
TGTGCCAGCAGGAAGGGGGACAGCTATGGCTACACCTTC	CASRKGDSYGYTF	TRBV6-5	TRBJ1-2	13	-	TRBD1
TGTGCCAGCAGCCAGCAAGGGGTCGGAAATGAAAAACTGTTTTTT	CASSQQGVGNEKLFF	TRBV3-1/TRBV3-2	TRBJ1-4	15	-	-
TGTGCCAGCAGCTTATCCCATAATAATCGGACAGACGATAGCAATCAGCCCCAGCATTTT	CASSLSHNNRTDDSNQPQHF	TRBV7-4	TRBJ1-5	20	-	-
TGTGCCAGCAGCTTTGAGGTCTCCTACGAGCAGTACTTC	CASSFEVSYEQYF	TRBV5-4	TRBJ2-7	13	-	-
TGTGCCAGCTCACCGCTAGGGGCTAGCGGGGGGACCTACGAGCAGTACTTC	CASSPLGASGGTYEQYF	TRBV18	TRBJ2-7	17	-	TRBD2
TGTGCCAGCAGCCCAAGGTTTGGGGGGAGCTCCTACGAGCAGTACTTC	CASSPRFGGSSYEQYF	TRBV27	TRBJ2-7	16	-	-
TGCGCCAGCAGCTTGGCTCAACTCCAGGGGACGAACACCGGGGAGCTGTTTTTT	CASSLAQLQGTNTGELFF	TRBV5-1	TRBJ2-2	18	-	-
TGTGCCAGCACCTCAGGTGCAGATACGCAGTATTTT	CASTSGADTQYF	TRBV7-9	TRBJ2-3	12	-	-
TGCGCCAGCAGCTTTAGGACAGGGCTCAATTCACCCCTCCACTTT	CASSFRTGLNSPLHF	TRBV4-1	TRBJ1-6	15	-	TRBD1
TGTGCCAGCAGTTACTCGATGGTGGGAGTGGCAACTAATGAAAAACTGTTTTTT	CASSYSMVGVATNEKLFF	TRBV6-2/TRBV6-3	TRBJ1-4	18	-	-
TGTGCCAGCAGTTACTCCGGGGGCCGGTATGGCTACACCTTC	CASSYSGGRYGYTF	TRBV6-5	TRBJ1-2	14	-	-
TGTGCCAGTAGTCCTGATCGGGAGGGCGCGGCTGGAAACACCATATATTTT	CASSPDREGAAGNTIYF	TRBV19	TRBJ1-3	17	-	-
TGTGCCAGCAGCTTAGCGGGGGAACAGCCCCAGCATTTT	CASSLAGEQPQHF	TRBV7-2	TRBJ1-5	13	-	-
TGTGCCAGCAGTCAAGCGGGGAGTAAAGGCTCCTACGAGCAGTACTTC	CASSQAGSKGSYEQYF	TRBV25-1	TRBJ2-7	16	-	TRBD2
TGCAGTGCAAATAGCTACTATGGCTACACCTTC	CSANSYYGYTF	TRBV20-1	TRBJ1-2	11	-	-
TGTGCCAGTAGTAGTGGGGGAATGCAAGAGACCCAGTACTTC	CASSSGGMQETQYF	TRBV19	TRBJ2-5	14	-	-
TGTGCCAGCAGCCCCATCGCCCGGAAGCGGGCTTTCTTT	CASSPIARKRAFF	TRBV21-1	TRBJ1-1	13	-	-
TGCGCCAGCAGCCACCCGACCGGGACCCGGAGTTCACCCCTCCACTTT	CASSHPTGTRSSPLHF	TRBV4-3	TRBJ1-6	16	-	-
TGTGCCAGCAGTCCTAGGTCTGAGGGGGAAGCTTTCTTT	CASSPRSEGEAFF	TRBV12-3/TRBV12-4	TRBJ1-1	13	-	-
TGTGCCAGCAGTTTTACAGGGGGCTCATATGGCTACACCTTC	CASSFTGGSYGYTF	TRBV27	TRBJ1-2	14	-	TRBD1
TGTGCCAGCAGCCTGGGGCCCGGGGAGCTGTTTTTT	CASSLGPGELFF	TRBV14	TRBJ2-2	12	once	-
TGCGCCAGCAGCCAAGATCCGTTGACTAGCGGACTCACAGATACGCAGTATTTT	CASSQDPLTSGLTDTQYF	TRBV4-1	TRBJ2-3	18	-	TRBD2
TGTGCCAGCAGTTTGACTGCTCAAGAGACCCAGTACTTC	CASSLTAQETQYF	TRBV12-3/TRBV12-4	TRBJ2-5	13	-	-
TGCGCCAGCAGCTTCACAGGGGGCTTAGACGAGCAGTACTTC	CASSFTGGLDEQYF	TRBV5-1	TRBJ2-7	14	-	TRBD1
TGTGCCAGTAGTATGGACAGGGTGAACACTGAAGCTTTCTTT	CASSMDRVNTEAFF	TRBV19	TRBJ1-1	14	-	TRBD1
TGTGCCAGTAGTCCCTCGGACAGGAACACTGAAGCTTTCTTT	CASSPSDRNTEAFF	TRBV19	TRBJ1-1	14	-	-
TGCGCCAGCAGTGAGAGGGCGTCGAGTTCACCCCTCCACTTT	CASSERASSSPLHF	TRBV10-2	TRBJ1-6	14	once	-
TGTGCCAGCAGTCCGACAGGGGGCTCCAACTATGGCTACACCTTC	CASSPTGGSNYGYTF	TRBV6-4	TRBJ1-2	15	-	TRBD1
TGCGCCAGCAGTGATAGAAGCGCGGGGGGGCGAAGGACGGCCACAGATACGCAGTATTTT	CASSDRSAGGRRTATDTQYF	TRBV10-2	TRBJ2-3	20	-	TRBD2
TGCGCCAGCAGCCATCCCGGGACTAGCGGGTATCCGTCCTACAATGAGCAGTTCTTC	CASSHPGTSGYPSYNEQFF	TRBV10-1	TRBJ2-1	19	-	TRBD2
TGCGCCAGCAGCCAACAGGGGCCAACTAATGAAAAACTGTTTTTT	CASSQQGPTNEKLFF	TRBV5-1	TRBJ1-4	15	-	TRBD1
TGTGCCAGCAGTTACTTGACAGGGGGCTCCTACGAGCAGTACTTC	CASSYLTGGSYEQYF	TRBV27	TRBJ2-7	15	-	TRBD1